This T cell receptor beta chain was retrieved from a study of cytomegalovirus exposure and HLA in healthy donors. Overall study results and limits: Around 160 TCR beta chains were listed as cytomegalovirus-associated. Later analysis showed most CMV-associated TCR beta chains appearing HLA-restricted.

Both 60 Vbeta primers and 13 Jbeta primers went into the PCR. Method: immunoSEQ multiplex PCR; TCRdb's copy keeps in-frame clones and lacks some. The table includes about 120,000 clones, 77% detected once. In this sample, this clone turned up once. Its antigen is currently unknown. Germline assignment: CDR1 SEHNR and CDR2 FQNEAQ (reference sequence). The CDR3 is 15 amino acids. With 8 bases clipped from V and 3 bases from J, the junction kept 4 bases outside the gene matches. The chain carries TRBV7-9 and TRBJ2-2; the match to TRBD1 covers 12 bases. The clonotype originates from a man in his forties in good health and CMV-seropositive. The sample consisted of PBMCs. CDR3 sequence: CASEGQGAYTGELFF. CDR3 bases: TGTGCCAGCGAGGGACAGGGGGCTTACACCGGGGAGCTGTTTTTT.